Each of the 23 T cell receptor beta chains below was sequenced from the same sample in a study of blood T cell repertoires in COVID-19. Libraries were prepared by immunoSEQ multiplex PCR; TCRdb keeps only in-frame clonotypes and omits some of them. This sample has about 300,000 clones, with roughly 90% found just once. The source material was peripheral blood. These TCRs come from a man between 18 and 35 years old who had recovered from COVID-19.

The V call is TRBV6-2 or TRBV6-3, the J call TRBJ2-7; maybe TRBD1 (5 bases). This CDR3 has 15 amino acids. Looked up from germline, CDR1 is MNHEY and CDR2 is SVGEGT. V was pared by 4 bases and J by 6 bases, with 19 bases between. The CDR3 loop reads CASSLPVGRVSEQYF. As DNA, the CDR3 is TGTGCCAGCAGTTTGCCAGTGGGCAGGGTGTCCGAGCAGTACTTC.

This chain links TRBV7-2 with TRBJ2-1, with TRBD2 matching 10 bases. Trimming removed 1 base from V and 7 bases from J; junction bases left unmatched: 4. This CDR3 is 15 amino acids long. CDR1 and CDR2 (germline): SGHTA, FQGNSA. The CDR3: CASSLGLAGENEQFF. CDR3 coding DNA: TGTGCCAGCAGCTTAGGGCTAGCGGGGGAAAATGAGCAGTTCTTC.

This chain uses TRBV25-1 with TRBJ1-2, with D unclear. V lost 4 bases and J 0 bases, leaving 3 bases between the germline ends. This CDR3 has 12 residues. Per the germline V gene, CDR1 is MGHDK and CDR2 is SYGVNS. This CDR3 reads CASSGPNYGYTF. CDR3 DNA sequence: TGTGCCAGCAGTGGGCCTAACTATGGCTACACCTTC.

This clone has just one count. V is TRBV3-1 (or the pseudogene TRBV3-2) and J is TRBJ1-2; 7 bases are a match to TRBD1. Per the germline V gene, CDR1 is LGHDT and CDR2 is YNNKEL (reference sequence). J lost 3 bases, V lost 4 bases, and 2 bases had no gene match. There are 13 residues in the CDR3. This CDR3 reads CASSLGTDYGYTF. DNA for the CDR3: TGTGCCAGCAGCCTGGGGACAGACTATGGCTACACCTTC.

The chain links TRBV7-8 to TRBJ2-1; 9 nucleotides line up with TRBD2. Losses at the gene ends were 5 bases for V and 2 bases for J; bases not matched to a gene: 10. In germline, CDR1 is SGHVS, CDR2 FQNEAQ. This CDR3 is 17 amino acids long. The CDR3 nucleotides read TGTGCCAGCAGCAAGGTAGCGGGAGTAAGTACCTACAATGAGCAGTTCTTC. This translates into CASSKVAGVSTYNEQFF.

The chain recombines TRBV21-1 with TRBJ1-1; the D call of TRBD1 is as the table states it, not checked on the DNA. TRBV21-1 is marked as a pseudogene. The CDR3 runs to 15 residues. The CDR3 coding sequence is TGTGCCAGCAGCACTCGAAGATATTTATGGCCCGAAGCTTTCTTT. Translated: CASSTRRYLWPEAFF.

This CDR3 is CASKNPGTGQNIQYF. In nucleotides, the CDR3 is TGCGCCAGCAAAAACCCCGGGACAGGTCAAAACATTCAGTACTTC. The rearrangement links TRBV5-1 to TRBJ2-4; 8 bases are a match to TRBD1. The CDR3 extends over 15 amino acids. Looked up from germline, CDR1 is SGHRS and CDR2 is YFSETQ. The V and J ends lost 6 bases and 5 bases, in that order; junction bases with no gene match: 10.

In its sample, this clone was seen once. The chain is built from TRBV29-1 and TRBJ2-1, with TRBD1 matching over 10 bases. Germline V gives CDR1 SQVTM, CDR2 ANQGSEA. The ends lost 1 base at V and 2 bases at J; junction bases unmatched: 5. This CDR3 is built from 16 residues. CDR3 residues: CSVEARTGGAYNEQFF. CDR3 sequence (DNA): TGCAGCGTTGAAGCCCGGACAGGGGGGGCCTACAATGAGCAGTTCTTC.

This chain joins TRBV19 and TRBJ1-1; D might be TRBD1 (6 bases). V was trimmed by 5 bases and J by 3 bases, leaving 16 bases between them. In germline, CDR1 is LNHDA, CDR2 SQIVND (reference sequence). CDR3 length: 15 amino acids. The CDR3 protein is CASSLWTAGDTEAFF. The DNA of the CDR3 is TGTGCCAGTAGTCTATGGACAGCGGGGGACACTGAAGCTTTCTTT.

The gene calls are TRBV5-4 and TRBJ1-1; 12 bases line up with TRBD1. This CDR3 is 15 amino acids long. The V gene end was trimmed by 3 bases and the J gene end by 4 bases; junction bases not matched to a gene: 4. Germline assignment: CDR1 SGHNT and CDR2 YYREEE (reference sequence). In DNA form, the CDR3 reads TGTGCCAGCAGCTCGGGACAGGGGGCCTTCACTGAAGCTTTCTTT. As protein: CASSSGQGAFTEAFF.

A single count supports this clone. This specimen includes other DNA sequences encoding the same CDR3. The chain employs TRBV7-9 and TRBJ2-3; TRBD1 aligns across 8 bases. Germline V lookup: CDR1 SEHNR, CDR2 FQNEAQ (reference sequence). CDR3 length: 14 residues. Losses at the gene ends were 3 bases for V and 1 base for J; bases not matched to a gene: 0. The CDR3 is CASSLGQGTDTQYF. The CDR3 nucleotides read TGTGCCAGCAGCTTGGGACAGGGCACAGATACGCAGTATTTT.

This clone was found once. CDR3 nucleotides: TGTGCCAGCAGTTTATCAGGGGGTGAGCAGTTCTTC. It yields the protein CASSLSGGEQFF. The chain uses TRBV28 and TRBJ2-1; 7 bases match TRBD1. The V segment lost 1 base and the J segment 9 bases; nucleotides outside the gene matches: 0. Germline lookup yields CDR1 MDHEN and CDR2 SYDVKM. This CDR3 comprises 12 residues.

J is TRBJ2-3 and V is TRBV5-1; 13 positions agree with TRBD2. CDR1 and CDR2 (germline): SGHRS, YFSETQ. The CDR3 runs 16 residues. Losses at the gene ends were 0 bases for V and 4 bases for J; bases not matched to a gene: 2. The CDR3 DNA reads as TGCGCCAGCAGCTTGGGACTAGCGGGGGGATCAGATACGCAGTATTTT. It yields the protein CASSLGLAGGSDTQYF.

CDR3 in amino acids: CASSLGRGSNQPQHF. The CDR3 coding sequence is TGTGCCAGTAGTCTGGGCAGGGGTAGCAATCAGCCCCAGCATTTT. The chain employs TRBV19 and TRBJ1-5; a possible D gene is TRBD1 (6 bases). CDR3 size: 15 residues. V was clipped by 5 bases and J by 0 bases, with 11 bases between them. Per the germline V gene, CDR1 is LNHDA and CDR2 is SQIVND (reference sequence).

V gene TRBV6-2 or TRBV6-3 combines with J gene TRBJ2-7; 9 positions agree with TRBD2. V lost 5 bases, J lost 3 bases, and 11 bases stayed unmatched. The germline CDR1 and CDR2 sequences are MNHEY and SVGEGT. The CDR3 covers 16 residues. DNA of the CDR3: TGTGCCAGCAGTGCCCCGGGGCGGGAGGGACACTACGAGCAGTACTTC. Residues: CASSAPGREGHYEQYF.

The CDR3 DNA is TGTGCCAGCAGCCCGAGCATCCTTTCCTACGAGCAGTACTTC. Translating it yields CASSPSILSYEQYF. V and J are TRBV5-4 and TRBJ2-7; D uncertain. CDR1 and CDR2 from the germline V gene are SGHNT and YYREEE (reference sequence). The V end was cut by 4 bases, the J end by 1 base, with 12 bases between. This CDR3 has 14 amino acids.

This chain connects TRBV6-6 to TRBJ1-3; perhaps TRBD1 as D (5 bases). Germline V gives CDR1 MNHNY, CDR2 SVGAGI (reference sequence). V was cut by 7 bases and J by 2 bases, with 15 bases left in between. This CDR3 is built from 15 residues. The DNA for the CDR3 is TGTGCCAGCACCTCAAAGACAGCAACTGGAAACACCATATATTTT. Its translation: CASTSKTATGNTIYF.

This clone was seen a handful of times. The J gene is TRBJ2-7, the V gene TRBV11-2, with 11 bases lining up with TRBD2. The CDR3 length is 14 residues. The V segment lost 6 bases and the J segment 2 bases; nucleotides outside the gene matches: 3. Germline values: CDR1 SGHAT, CDR2 FQNNGV. The CDR3 reads CASRLAGVAYEQYF. Here the CDR3 DNA reads TGTGCCAGCAGACTAGCGGGAGTGGCCTACGAGCAGTACTTC.

This chain connects TRBV12-3 or TRBV12-4 to TRBJ1-1; 10 positions match TRBD1. J was trimmed by 6 bases and V by 7 bases; bases with no gene match: 5. There are 13 residues in the CDR3. The CDR3 protein is CASIRDRGAEAFF. The CDR3 region has the DNA TGTGCCAGCATCCGGGACAGGGGTGCTGAAGCTTTCTTT.

The rearrangement joins TRBV5-1 to TRBJ2-1; 9 nucleotides line up with TRBD2. CDR1 and CDR2 (germline): SGHRS, YFSETQ. The CDR3 loop spans 17 amino acids. Unmatched junction bases numbered 12, after V lost 0 bases and J lost 8 bases. This CDR3 reads CASSLEGSSGNLDEQFF. CDR3 bases: TGCGCCAGCAGCTTGGAGGGGTCTAGCGGGAATCTGGATGAGCAGTTCTTC.

CDR3 sequence: CASSLAGTGAYEQYF. The DNA for the CDR3 is TGTGCCAGCAGCTTAGCCGGGACAGGGGCATACGAGCAGTACTTC. This chain links TRBV11-2 with TRBJ2-7, with 10 bases aligning to TRBD1. V lost 1 base, J lost 4 bases, and 4 bases stayed unmatched. The CDR3 runs to 15 residues. Germline assignment: CDR1 SGHAT and CDR2 FQNNGV. Full variable domain (missing parts from reference TRBV11-2 and TRBJ2-7): EAGVAQSPRYKIIEKRQSVAFWCNPISGHATLYWYQQILGQGPKLLIQFQNNGVVDDSQLPKDRFSAERLKGVDSTLKIQPAKLEDSAVYLCASSLAGTGAYEQYFGPGTRLTVT.

V usage is TRBV30 and J usage is TRBJ2-2, with D hard to call. The germline V gene encodes CDR1 GTSNPN and CDR2 SVGIG (reference sequence). The CDR3 has 13 residues. V lost 0 bases, J lost 4 bases, and 6 bases lay in between. This CDR3 reads CAWSVFRTGELFF. In nucleotides, the CDR3 is TGTGCCTGGAGTGTCTTCCGCACCGGGGAGCTGTTTTTT.

This chain joins TRBV5-1 and TRBJ1-1; a weak D match, TRBD1 (6 bases). V shed 1 base and J shed 14 bases, with 15 bases lying between them. In germline, CDR1 is SGHRS, CDR2 YFSETQ. The CDR3 length is 12 residues. CDR3 region: CASSLTTGLGFF. In DNA form, the CDR3 reads TGCGCCAGCAGCTTGACAACAGGGTTGGGATTCTTT.